Below, one TCR beta chain is given with its context. Its antigen remains unidentified. A read error may produce the germline difference seen at one junction end. Germline-derived CDR1 and CDR2 are SSHAT and FNYEAQ (reference sequence). The CDR3 spans 20 residues. The sample belongs to a study of identifying expanded T cells in peripheral blood. During the collection period, no donor immune events like infections were recorded. Clones were read by immunoSEQ multiplex PCR, and TCRdb kept only the in-frame ones, dropping some. The repertoire holds around 78,000 clones, with approximately 85% as singletons. Study results and caveats: Technical replicates showed roughly 1.2 changed clones; two weeks 15 to 20; four weeks 19. Approximately 2-week clone count variance significantly increased as total template count grew.

The V call is TRBV7-7, the J call TRBJ2-5; 13 bases are shared with TRBD2. The sequenced sample was blood. This receptor was identified in a person between 18 and 75 years old in good health. This CDR3 is CASSLYPGEGLAGVGETQYF. CDR3 nucleotides: TGTGCTAGCAGCTTATATCCCGGTGAAGGACTAGCGGGAGTAGGAGAGACCCAGTACTTC.